Each of the 8 T cell receptor beta chains below was sequenced from the same sample in a study of early T cells in non-severe SARS-CoV-2 infection. From the 5' RACE reads, TCRdb called clonotypes with MiXCR, one entry per CDR3 protein. Of 55,000 to 65,000 distinct CDR3 sequences in the sample, 10% to 13% were seen once. Specimen: whole blood. These receptors all come from an adult who was a healthcare worker with PCR-confirmed SARS-CoV-2 infection or an uninfected control (not recorded which).

In this sample, this clonotype turned up many times. The V and J genes are TRBV2 and TRBJ1-1, with 7 bases fitting TRBD1. The germline gives CDR1 SNHLY, CDR2 FYNNEI. J lost 2 bases, V lost 3 bases, and 15 bases had no gene match. The CDR3 consists of 18 residues. CDR3 nucleotides: TGTGCCAGCAGTGATATCGGCCTCAGGGGGAAGGGAAACACTGAAGCTTTCTTT. Translated, it gives CASSDIGLRGKGNTEAFF.

This clonotype turned up a few times. This chain uses TRBV7-9 with TRBJ2-3; 8 nucleotides agree with TRBD1. The CDR3 runs to 15 residues. Trimming cost V 3 bases and J 1 base; bases outside gene matches: 3. Germline assignment: CDR1 SEHNR and CDR2 FQNEAQ (reference sequence). CDR3 DNA: TGTGCCAGCAGCTTCGGACAGGGTGGCACAGATACGCAGTATTTT. Translation gives CASSFGQGGTDTQYF.

The chain couples TRBV6-1 to TRBJ2-7, with TRBD1 matching 9 bases. Germline loops: CDR1 MNHNS, CDR2 SASEGT. Trimming removed 3 bases from V and 4 bases from J; junction bases left unmatched: 4. The CDR3 is 14 amino acids. This chain's CDR3 is CASSDGTGSYEQYF. CDR3 DNA: TGTGCCAGCAGTGATGGGACAGGGTCGTACGAGCAGTACTTC.

The gene calls are TRBV9 and TRBJ1-4, with D unresolved. CDR3 size: 14 residues. Germline assignment: CDR1 SGDLS and CDR2 YYNGEE. V lost 0 bases and J lost 7, with 10 bases in between. The CDR3 reads CASSVGAGGEKLFF. Written as DNA, the CDR3 is TGTGCCAGCAGCGTAGGAGCGGGAGGTGAAAAACTGTTTTTT.

The CDR3 DNA follows: TGCAGTGCTAGAGATCCCCAGCGGGGTTACAATGAGCAGTTCTTC. This encodes CSARDPQRGYNEQFF. This chain connects TRBV20-1 to TRBJ2-1; 7 nucleotides agree with TRBD2. CDR3 length: 15 residues. V shed 0 bases, J shed 4 bases, and the junction held 6 bases outside the gene matches. Germline-derived CDR1 and CDR2 are DFQATT and SNEGSKA (reference sequence).

This clonotype was detected only once. A read error may explain this, as a much larger clone is one base away. The chain joins TRBV5-1 to TRBJ2-7; TRBD1 agrees at 8 bases. CDR3 length: 13 amino acids. The germline V gene encodes CDR1 SGHRS and CDR2 YFSETQ. CDR3 in amino acids: CAGSTRQGYEQYF. In DNA, the CDR3 is TGCGCCGGCAGCACAAGACAGGGGTACGAGCAGTACTTC.

This chain connects TRBV11-2 to TRBJ1-1, with D possibly being TRBD1 (5 bases). Germline V gene data show CDR1 as SGHAT and CDR2 as FQNNGV. Trimming removed 5 bases from V and 4 bases from J, with 17 bases in between. CDR3 length equals 15 residues. The CDR3: CASSPDRSSATEAFF. CDR3 DNA: TGTGCCAGCAGCCCTGACAGAAGCTCGGCCACTGAAGCTTTCTTT. The variable domain in full, completed from reference TRBV11-2 and TRBJ1-1, reads EAGVAQSPRYKIIEKRQSVAFWCNPISGHATLYWYQQILGQGPKLLIQFQNNGVVDDSQLPKDRFSAERLKGVDSTLKIQPAKLEDSAVYLCASSPDRSSATEAFFGQGTRLTVV.

In its sample, this clonotype was seen many times. J is TRBJ2-5 and V is TRBV20-1, with TRBD2 matching over 13 bases. V trimming: 5 bases; J trimming: 5 bases; junction bases outside the gene matches: 11. The CDR3 extends over 16 amino acids. Germline assignment: CDR1 DFQATT and CDR2 SNEGSKA (reference sequence). CDR3 in DNA: TGCAGTGCTCCCGGGACTAGCGGGGCCCGGTGGGAGACCCAGTACTTC. Translation gives CSAPGTSGARWETQYF.